This TCR beta chain was retrieved from a study of spatial heterogeneity in lung cancer. About the research overall: Detection consistently yielded more beta chains than alpha chains. General study results and limits: Among blood samples, ubiquitous expanded tumor TCRs appeared more at resection than at follow-up.

Time point specified: sample taken at primary tumor resection. Researchers sequenced whole RNA taken from tumor, nontumor lung or frozen PBMC without sorting. Carried by each TCR cDNA molecule was a unique molecular identifier. Using its own MiXCR run on the 5' RACE reads, TCRdb lists one record per CDR3 protein. The table shows 48,000 or so distinct CDR3 sequences, with less than 6% occurring only once. The CDR3 contains 15 residues. The junction had 10 bases not matched to a gene; V was cut back by 3 bases and J by 8 bases. Points on this clonotype: Its matching antigen is unknown.

The chain is built from TRBV12-3 or TRBV12-4 and TRBJ2-4, with 7 bases fitting TRBD1. Specimen: PBMCs, collected at surgery. The receptor was isolated from a male donor with early-stage non-small cell lung cancer. The CDR3 bases are TGTGCCAGCAGTTTCGTCCTTGCCCAGGGGGACATTCAGTACTTC. Amino acids: CASSFVLAQGDIQYF.